The 13 T cell receptor beta chains listed next were all sequenced from one sample in a study of shared clonotypes between healthy human individuals. Profiling relied on immunoSEQ multiplex PCR, and the TCRdb table lists in-frame clones only, not all of them. This table has about 1.9 million clones, around 93% appearing once. Positively selected for CCR7, the CD45RO-negative cells used as naive CD8 cells excluded terminally differentiated effector memory CD45RA+ cells. Input material: naive CD8+ T cells from PBMCs. The receptor set was obtained from a man aged 18 to 29 in good health. Some clones in this sample may be carry-over from other donors' samples.

With respect to this clone: The same CDR3 also results from other DNA sequences found in this sample. CDR3 DNA: TGTGCCAGCAGCGTAGGTGGACTGGCCTACAATGAGCAGTTCTTC. It encodes CASSVGGLAYNEQFF. The chain uses TRBV9 and TRBJ2-1; a possible D gene is TRBD2 (5 bases). The CDR3 runs to 15 residues. V was pared by 0 bases and J by 2 bases, with 9 bases between. Looked up from germline, CDR1 is SGDLS and CDR2 is YYNGEE.

The chain is built from TRBV28 and TRBJ2-5, with D possibly matching TRBD1 (7 bases). The CDR3 contains 17 residues. CDR1 MDHEN and CDR2 SYDVKM come from the germline V gene. The V gene lost 1 base and the J gene lost 0 bases, with 15 bases spanning the gap. In DNA form, the CDR3 reads TGTGCCAGCAGTTTATCGATCCAGGGGGGATACCAAGAGACCCAGTACTTC. Translation gives CASSLSIQGGYQETQYF. Full variable domain (outside the CDR3, taken from reference TRBV28 and TRBJ2-5): DVKVTQSSRYLVKRTGEKVFLECVQDMDHENMFWYRQDPGLGLRLIYFSYDVKMKEKGDIPEGYSVSREKKERFSLILESASTNQTSMYLCASSLSIQGGYQETQYFGPGTRLLVL.

This rearrangement joins TRBV6-6 to TRBJ2-2, with D unresolved. Per the germline V gene, CDR1 is MNHNY and CDR2 is SVGAGI (reference sequence). V lost 1 base, J lost 6 bases, and 6 bases lay in between. The CDR3 consists of 13 residues. Written as DNA, the CDR3 is TGTGCCAGCAGTTACTTTGGTTCCGGGGAGCTGTTTTTT. Residues: CASSYFGSGELFF.

The chain joins TRBV19 to TRBJ1-1; D remains unclear. Germline V CDR1 and CDR2: LNHDA, SQIVND (reference sequence). The CDR3 consists of 13 residues. V was clipped by 4 bases and J by 10 bases, with 16 bases between them. CDR3 nucleotides: TGTGCCAGTAGTAATCTCGGGCTAACCGGAGCTTTCTTT. It encodes CASSNLGLTGAFF.

This chain links TRBV10-3 with TRBJ1-1; the match to TRBD1 covers 7 bases. The CDR3 totals 13 residues. Germline CDR1 reads ENHRY; CDR2 reads SYGVKD. With 0 bases clipped from V and 8 bases from J, the junction kept 3 bases outside the gene matches. Here the CDR3 reads CAISESATGEAFF. CDR3 coding DNA: TGTGCCATCAGTGAGTCAGCGACAGGGGAAGCTTTCTTT.

V usage is TRBV7-8 and J usage is TRBJ1-4; D not certain. Trimming took off 5 bases at V and 14 bases at J, with 15 bases between the two ends. Germline CDR1 reads SGHVS; CDR2 reads FQNEAQ. CDR3 length: 12 residues. The CDR3 loop is CASSQSGDSLFF. The CDR3 nucleotides read TGTGCCAGCAGCCAGTCAGGAGACTCTCTGTTTTTT.

The CDR3 DNA sequence: TGTGCCAGCGGCCCTAGGGGCACTGAGCAGTTCTTC. Translated: CASGPRGTEQFF. The chain couples TRBV6-5 to TRBJ2-1; D may be TRBD1 (5 bases). Germline values: CDR1 MNHEY, CDR2 SVGAGI. The CDR3 is 12 residues long. V was trimmed by 8 bases and J by 9 bases, leaving 14 bases between them.

This chain connects TRBV10-3 to TRBJ2-1; TRBD2 aligns across 13 bases. The germline CDR1 and CDR2 sequences are ENHRY and SYGVKD. The CDR3 has 18 residues. Germline trimming cut 3 bases from V and 2 bases from J; bases unmatched to any gene: 7. CDR3 loop: CAISDELAGGTAYNEQFF. The CDR3 DNA sequence: TGTGCCATCAGTGATGAACTAGCGGGAGGGACCGCCTACAATGAGCAGTTCTTC.

The chain couples TRBV7-9 to TRBJ2-1; unclear D gene. CDR1 is SEHNR and CDR2 is FQNEAQ in the germline V gene (reference sequence). This CDR3 has 15 amino acids. V gave up 3 bases and J gave up 0 bases, with 9 bases separating them. As DNA, the CDR3 is TGTGCCAGCAGCTTGGGGTTTAGCTCCTACAATGAGCAGTTCTTC. It codes for CASSLGFSSYNEQFF.

V and J are TRBV7-9 and TRBJ2-7; no firm D call. Germline V gene lookup returns CDR1 SEHNR and CDR2 FQNEAQ (reference sequence). Trimming took 1 base from V and 5 from J, leaving 12 bases between them. The CDR3 runs to 14 residues. In DNA, the CDR3 is TGTGCCAGCAGCTTAGGGGTTGTGGTGGACGAGCAGTACTTC. Translated, it gives CASSLGVVVDEQYF.

The chain has TRBV9 and TRBJ2-1, with D possibly TRBD2 on 6 matching bases. Between the trimmed V and J ends, which lost 3 bases and 15 bases, there was a span of 16 bases. There are 12 residues in the CDR3. The V gene's germline CDR1 is SGDLS and CDR2 YYNGEE. The CDR3 is CASSARDSARFF. CDR3 DNA sequence: TGTGCCAGCAGCGCTAGGGACTCCGCGCGGTTCTTC.

This clone was seen a single time. The chain joins TRBV25-1 to TRBJ1-4; D remains ambiguous. The V and J ends lost 4 bases and 7 bases respectively, with 13 bases between them. The CDR3 extends over 14 amino acids. Germline-derived CDR1 and CDR2 are MGHDK and SYGVNS. CDR3 sequence: CASSARGYGEKLFF. The CDR3 DNA sequence: TGTGCCAGCAGTGCGCGGGGTTACGGTGAAAAACTGTTTTTT. Full variable domain (rest looked up from reference TRBV25-1 and TRBJ1-4): EADIYQTPRYLVIGTGKKITLECSQTMGHDKMYWYQQDPGMELHLIHYSYGVNSTEKGDLSSESTVSRIRTEHFPLTLESARPSHTSQYLCASSARGYGEKLFFGSGTQLSVL.

The V gene is TRBV7-9, the J gene TRBJ2-5; 7 bases line up with TRBD2. This CDR3 region has 15 residues. V was pared by 5 bases and J by 2 bases, with 8 bases of the junction left unmatched. Germline values: CDR1 SEHNR, CDR2 FQNEAQ (reference sequence). CDR3 DNA sequence: TGTGCCAGCAGCCCGACTAGCAACCCTCAAGAGACCCAGTACTTC. Translating gives CASSPTSNPQETQYF.